This TCR beta chain was identified in a study of cytomegalovirus exposure and HLA in healthy donors (dated by TCRdb to 2015 to 2018). About the study as a whole: An earlier analysis of approximately 600 of the donors reported about 250 Gb of sequence data and some 120 million unique TCR beta sequences from roughly 200 million T cells. An early release covering around 630 HLA-typed donors comprised about 290 gigabases of sequencing data and tens of millions of unique TCR sequences. Donor age, sex, ethnicity and CMV serostatus were compiled alongside the repertoire data. In a later genetic analysis, genome-wide SNP genotypes for about three fifths of the roughly 670 donors were used, and that subset was treated as a discovery cohort. Class I and class II HLA loci were covered by the typing at four-digit resolution. The study combined high-throughput TCR immunosequencing, statistical association of individual TCRs with disease status, and machine learning to predict cytomegalovirus infection status. Among 300 to 500 genotyped donors of the cohort, an average of around 250,000 unique TCR beta nucleotide sequences was sequenced per donor, of which approximately 19% were non-productive. The study was designed to test whether signatures of past pathogen exposure could be identified by cataloging public T cell receptors. A later analysis re-analyzed previously published TCR beta repertoires from 660 or so donors and added high-resolution HLA genotyping to study TCR occurrence patterns. The number of typed donors differed by locus: about 620-640 for A, B, C, DRB1 and DQB1; some 500 for DQA1; 600 to 610 for DPA1; and approximately 450 for DPB1. About five DR-DQ haplotypes were treated as single units for association and clustering because of strong linkage in the cohort. Along with the approximately 700-subject first cohort, a separate validation cohort of more than 90 different subjects was used. An earlier analysis of 587 of the donors applied high-throughput TCR beta sequencing to assess whether each TCR beta V gene segment acted as functional or pseudogenic. Among the approximately 400 genotyped donors, around 81% belonged to the genetic ancestry cluster associated with self-reported Caucasian donors. All discovery cohort repertoires had been generated on a single sequencing platform. Rather than drawing on any new phenotypic data, the later analysis identified candidate immune exposures from TCR beta sequences and the way those sequences occurred across donors. Using immunosequencing, the study profiled T cell repertoires from about 610 subjects and related those repertoires to cytomegalovirus serostatus.

Points on this clone: There is no known antigen for this receptor. Per-base qualities were not stored, and no clone one base away is much larger.

What the study reported, not specific to this receptor: Because counts were too low, seventeen rarely observed V segments, including chromosome 9 orphons, were excluded from the earlier analysis of several hundred of the donors. In a later analysis, the rate of TCR association differed among HLA loci, with DRB1 alleles having the most associated TCRs and HLA-C alleles having the fewest. A group of highly shared sequence variants was considered likely to be a technical artifact of the sequencing pipeline. A few of the identified cytomegalovirus-associated TCR beta chains were confirmed in vitro to be specific for cytomegalovirus antigens. A later analysis associated 16,951 TCR beta sequences with specific HLA alleles at a false discovery rate of 0.05. Because HLA typing was unavailable for some donors at each locus, only the typed subset was used in association tests. According to a later genetic analysis, donors in an Asian-associated ancestry cluster had fewer N-insertions in productive TCRs than the roughly 660-donor mean. Cytomegalovirus status was reported to be diagnosed by the classifier with high specificity and sensitivity in both the original and validation cohorts. The 87-base-pair reads could not distinguish some IMGT-functional V segments, including TRBV6-2 and TRBV6-3, so those segments were excluded. In this cohort, only TCR beta chains were sequenced, and detectable features were limited by the absence of alpha or paired-chain data. Compared with equally common non-associated chains, HLA-associated TCR beta chains in a later analysis were more clonally expanded and had lower generation probabilities. Linkage disequilibrium might explain the correlated functional status among segregating V segments, but an unknown experimental factor could not be ruled out. In a later genetic analysis, a missense DCLRE1C variant was associated with V-gene and J-gene trimming of TCR beta chains, and the association was replicated in an independent cohort. In a later analysis, most CMV-associated TCR beta chains were found to appear HLA-restricted, with HLA associations seemingly driven largely by CMV exposure. Several of the top co-occurrence clusters appeared to be linked to parvovirus B19, influenza, CMV and Epstein-Barr virus, according to a later analysis. A further reported finding was that TCR beta sequences accurately predicted the HLA-A and HLA-B alleles for most subjects in the first cohort. Strong co-occurrence of HLA alleles, especially DR and DQ, made assigning TCR associations to individual alleles difficult. Immune exposure information for the cohort was limited to CMV serostatus. Across donors, most TCR sequences were observed very rarely, whereas some public TCRs were present in many individuals. Sequencing depth was assumed to be roughly uniform across donors in the presence/absence analyses, though that assumption may not hold. According to the authors, the approach could potentially be generalized to other disease states and immunological phenotypes. In an earlier analysis of some 640 of the donors, most TCR beta V segments were observed in productive rearrangements about 87% or about 30% of the time, broadly matching IMGT annotations. In the study, around 150 TCR beta chains were listed as associated with cytomegalovirus.

In total, approximately 610 healthy bone marrow donors made up the cohort. All cohort members were sampled while nominally healthy, although unrecorded immune exposures were likely present. The donor tested CMV seropositive, placing the donor among the 290 or so seropositive members of the cohort. Every donor gave a peripheral blood sample, and the peripheral blood mononuclear cells from that sample were used for TCR beta sequencing. Genomic DNA was extracted from the blood cell samples with the Qiagen DNeasy Blood Extraction Kit. The CDR3 numbers 16 residues from cysteine through phenylalanine. Left in the record is the CDR3 DNA by itself, 48 bases read in frame from the first base. Sequences MNHEY (CDR1) and SMNVEV (CDR2) are obtained from the germline V gene (reference sequence). The library was prepared using the immunoSEQ multiplex PCR assay. The multiplex PCR relied on a mix of 60 forward primers for TCR Vbeta segments and 13 reverse primers for TCR Jbeta segments. A multiplex PCR assay on genomic DNA amplified the CDR3 region of rearranged TCR beta genes. The amplified TCR beta libraries were sequenced on the Illumina HiSeq System as 87-base-pair reads. Regarding the original processing steps: In a later analysis, some 80 million unique TCR beta chains were counted across the approximately 620 repertoires, and approximately 11 million of these chains were shared by at least two donors. Raw reads were error-corrected and collapsed into unique sequences with a nearest-neighbor algorithm that merged closely related sequences to remove PCR and sequencing errors. CDR3 sequences were aligned to IMGT reference sequences to assign V, D and J gene segments. For a sequence to be retained, a match of at least six nucleotides to both a V gene segment and a J gene segment was required. Rearrangements were called productive when the CDR3 lacked stop codons and stayed in frame with V and J; all others were non-productive. Following IMGT convention, CDR3 was defined as the stretch from the second conserved V-encoded cysteine to the conserved J-encoded phenylalanine. Sequences without an unambiguous match to a single V gene segment were excluded from the earlier analysis of about 600 of the donors. In an earlier analysis of a few hundred of the donors, V segments were called functional above 56.7% productive rearrangements and were called segregating when the between-donor standard deviation exceeded 5%. A statistical classification framework was built for diagnosing cytomegalovirus status from the catalog of TCR beta chain sequences. In a later analysis, TCR nucleotide sequences were compared against IMGT/GENE-DB human TR gene sequences so that V and J genes could be assigned. A later analysis assigned CDR3 sequences and most-parsimonious VDJ recombination scenarios with the TCRdist pipeline. In a later analysis, every TCR beta chain was defined by the combination of its CDR3 amino acid sequence and its V-gene family, and reads without a unique V-gene family were dropped. A later analysis removed 592 highly shared, low-generation-probability nucleotide sequences to deal with suspected cross-contamination and a sequencing artifact. For each public chain, a later analysis derived a clonal expansion index from normalized ranks of inferred template counts within each repertoire. In a later analysis, generation probabilities were computed using a VDJ recombination model fitted to out-of-frame rearrangements, and the results were checked against IGoR. Hypergeometric tests were used in a later analysis to score TCR-TCR, TCR-HLA and TCR-CMV co-occurrence, with a repertoire-size bias correction applied to the TCR pairs. A later analysis estimated false discovery rates by permuting HLA or CMV assignments 20 times. In a later analysis, co-occurring TCRs were grouped with DBSCAN, and TCRdist sequence similarity was added when clustering was performed within HLA-allele-positive subsets. For co-occurrence clustering, repertoires with fewer than 30,000 or more than 120,000 public chains were excluded, along with several repertoires with anomalous nucleotide sharing. What TCRdb holds here is the immuneACCESS table cut down to in-frame rearrangements. Part of the clones is not present; checked against another copy, under half of the missing clones reflect an unresolved V gene, and the others are unexplained. V and J calls and clone size are copied from that table; D and trimming were computed from the DNA. The sample contains some 160,000 clones, 80% to 85% of them found a single time. More than 8% of the sample is in the top ten clones.

The chain joins TRBV27 to TRBJ2-5; TRBD2 agrees with 11 junctional bases. The tail of the sequence fits TRBJ2-7 better, so the J call may be wrong. This receptor was obtained from a male donor in good health and CMV-seropositive. The specimen was PBMCs. The CDR3 protein is CASSILLAGEYYEQYF. The sequenced DNA is TGTGCCAGCAGTATTCTACTAGCGGGAGAATACTACGAGCAGTACTTC.